This is a list of T cell receptor beta chains from one sample in a study of CD4 and CD8 cells across lung adenocarcinoma regions. TCRdb reprocessed the PCR reads with MiXCR, giving one entry per CDR3 protein. The sample lists about 6,500 distinct CDR3 sequences; approximately 48% were seen once. Sequencing used CD8+ T cells from the center of a lung tumor. The receptors shown here come from a female donor with lung adenocarcinoma. The CD4 and CD8 labels of this study may be unreliable. Each CDR3 is given with its conserved first and last residue. Each record gives: V gene, D gene, clone size, J gene, CDR3 length, CDR3 protein, CDR3 DNA. The D gene is left open where the match is weak. Only part of the rows carry a size: once, few, many, or a class if the clone is expanded.

v_gene: TRBV7-2
d_gene: TRBD2
abundance: many
j_gene: TRBJ2-5
len: 15
CDR3aa: CASSFPASGVETQYF
CDR3nt: TGTGCCAGCAGCTTCCCAGCTAGCGGGGTAGAGACCCAGTACTTC

v_gene: TRBV11-1
d_gene: NA
abundance: few
j_gene: TRBJ1-1
len: 13
CDR3aa: CASSLEVWTEAFF
CDR3nt: TGTGCCAGCAGCTTGGAGGTGTGGACTGAAGCTTTCTTT

v_gene: TRBV7-2
d_gene: NA
abundance: once
j_gene: TRBJ2-5
len: 14
CDR3aa: CARTVGRSQDTQYF
CDR3nt: TGTGCCAGGACCGTGGGACGTAGCCAAGATACCCAGTACTTC

v_gene: TRBV6-1
d_gene: TRBD2
abundance: NA
j_gene: TRBJ2-3
len: 18
CDR3aa: CASRDPASGGGATDTQYF
CDR3nt: TGTGCCAGCAGGGACCCAGCCTCGGGGGGGGGCGCCACAGATACGCAGTATTTC

v_gene: TRBV12-5
d_gene: TRBD1
abundance: NA
j_gene: TRBJ2-1
len: 15
CDR3aa: CASAPGTGGWNEQFF
CDR3nt: TGTGCTAGTGCCCCCGGGACAGGGGGCTGGAATGAGCAGTTCTTC

v_gene: TRBV11-2
d_gene: NA
abundance: large
j_gene: TRBJ2-2
len: 13
CDR3aa: CAARAGNTGELFF
CDR3nt: TGTGCCGCACGGGCAGGGAACACCGGGGAGCTGTTTTTT

v_gene: TRBV6-1
d_gene: NA
abundance: NA
j_gene: TRBJ1-4
len: 15
CDR3aa: CASSDGRGSNEKLFF
CDR3nt: TGTGCCAGCAGTGACGGGAGGGGGTCTAATGAAAAACTGTTTTTT

v_gene: TRBV7-2
d_gene: TRBD2
abundance: few
j_gene: TRBJ2-1
len: 17
CDR3aa: CASSSKTGTSGNNEQFF
CDR3nt: TGTGCCAGCAGCTCCAAGACCGGGACTAGCGGAAACAATGAGCAGTTCTTC

v_gene: TRBV6-1
d_gene: NA
abundance: NA
j_gene: TRBJ2-1
len: 15
CDR3aa: CASSALGIGNNVQFF
CDR3nt: TGTGCCAGCAGCGCCCTCGGAATAGGCAACAACGTGCAGTTCTTC

v_gene: TRBV7-6
d_gene: NA
abundance: few
j_gene: TRBJ1-1
len: 15
CDR3aa: CASSLVDGVGTEAFF
CDR3nt: TGTGCCAGCAGCTTAGTGGACGGGGTTGGCACTGAAGCTTTCTTT

v_gene: TRBV7-2
d_gene: NA
abundance: NA
j_gene: TRBJ2-7
len: 15
CDR3aa: CASSPTLARGETQYF
CDR3nt: TGTGCCAGCAGCCCCACTCTGGCCAGGGGAGAGACGCAGTACTTC

v_gene: TRBV11-3
d_gene: TRBD1
abundance: NA
j_gene: TRBJ2-4
len: 13
CDR3aa: CASSPGQGDILYF
CDR3nt: TGTGCCAGCAGCCCGGGACAGGGGGACATCCTGTATTTC

v_gene: TRBV6-1
d_gene: TRBD2
abundance: NA
j_gene: TRBJ2-1
len: 18
CDR3aa: CAGSEAGGGGGDPDTQYF
CDR3nt: TGTGCGGGCAGTGAAGCGGGGGGCGGGGGGGGGGACCCAGATACGCAGTATTTC

v_gene: TRBV6-1
d_gene: NA
abundance: NA
j_gene: TRBJ2-5
len: 11
CDR3aa: CASSDLGNQYF
CDR3nt: TGTGCCAGCAGTGACCTGGGGAACCAGTACTTC

v_gene: TRBV7-2
d_gene: NA
abundance: many
j_gene: TRBJ2-7
len: 16
CDR3aa: CASSPIPGGDVSEQYF
CDR3nt: TGTGCCAGCAGCCCCATACCGGGTGGGGATGTGTCGGAGCAGTACTTC

v_gene: TRBV6-1
d_gene: NA
abundance: medium-sized
j_gene: TRBJ2-3
len: 15
CDR3aa: CASSPGEQVTDTQYF
CDR3nt: TGTGCCAGCAGCCCAGGGGAACAGGTCACAGATACGCAGTATTTT

v_gene: TRBV7-2
d_gene: NA
abundance: medium-sized
j_gene: TRBJ2-4
len: 17
CDR3aa: CASSLATGIGAKNIQYF
CDR3nt: TGTGCCAGCAGCTTAGCGACCGGTATAGGGGCCAAAAACATTCAGTACTTC

v_gene: TRBV7-8
d_gene: TRBD2
abundance: NA
j_gene: TRBJ2-1
len: 16
CDR3aa: CASSLWGLATTYEQFF
CDR3nt: TGTGCCAGCAGCCTTTGGGGACTAGCGACCACCTACGAGCAGTTCTTC

v_gene: TRBV7-3
d_gene: NA
abundance: large
j_gene: TRBJ2-1
len: 15
CDR3aa: CASSFGPSSYNEQFF
CDR3nt: TGTGCCAGCAGCTTCGGTCCGAGCTCCTACAATGAGCAGTTCTTC

v_gene: TRBV7-9
d_gene: NA
abundance: few
j_gene: TRBJ2-6
len: 16
CDR3aa: CASSLVTGTGANVLTF
CDR3nt: TGTGCCAGCAGCTTAGTTACCGGGACTGGGGCCAACGTCCTGACTTTC

v_gene: TRBV6-1
d_gene: TRBD1
abundance: many
j_gene: TRBJ1-5
len: 13
CDR3aa: CASFPGGNQPQHF
CDR3nt: TGTGCCAGCTTTCCAGGGGGAAATCAGCCCCAGCATTTT

v_gene: TRBV4-2
d_gene: TRBD2
abundance: NA
j_gene: TRBJ2-3
len: 17
CDR3aa: CASSQAAGGLAGDTQYF
CDR3nt: TGTGCCAGCAGCCAAGCCGCGGGGGGCCTAGCGGGAGATACGCAGTATTTT

v_gene: TRBV11-3
d_gene: NA
abundance: NA
j_gene: TRBJ2-4
len: 15
CDR3aa: CASSLGVWAKDIQYF
CDR3nt: TGTGCCAGCAGCTTAGGGGTGTGGGCCAAAGACATTCAGTATTTC

v_gene: TRBV12-3/TRBV12-4
d_gene: NA
abundance: NA
j_gene: TRBJ2-7
len: 13
CDR3aa: CASSFKGVYEQYF
CDR3nt: TGTGCCAGCAGTTTTAAAGGGGTCTACGAGCAGTACTTC

v_gene: TRBV6-1
d_gene: NA
abundance: many
j_gene: TRBJ1-5
len: 13
CDR3aa: CASNNRVNQPQHF
CDR3nt: TGTGCCAGCAACAACAGGGTCAATCAGCCCCAGCATTTT

v_gene: TRBV10-3
d_gene: TRBD2
abundance: NA
j_gene: TRBJ2-7
len: 16
CDR3aa: CAITDPTLAGDYEQYF
CDR3nt: TGTGCCATCACGGATCCGACTCTAGCGGGAGATTATGAGCAGTACTTC